This T cell receptor (beta chain) is from a study of T cell responses to AZD1222 COVID-19 vaccine. Study findings and constraints: Repertoire sampling happened only post peak T cell response.

This CDR3 region has 13 residues. Germline V gene lookup returns CDR1 SGHRS and CDR2 YFSETQ. V was cut by 3 bases and J by 4 bases, with 10 bases left in between. A word on this clone: Its antigen is unknown.

Generated by immunoSEQ multiplex PCR, the TCRdb table keeps only in-frame clones and is missing some. This sample has approximately 120,000 clones, with around 91% found just once. The clonotype originates from an adult in good health. J is TRBJ2-5 and V is TRBV5-1; D not certain. Sequenced material: peripheral blood, taken on day 0 of MenACWY control vaccination. This CDR3 is CASSYKQRETQYF. CDR3 nucleotide sequence: TGCGCCAGCAGCTACAAACAGAGAGAGACCCAGTACTTC.